This T cell receptor (beta chain) was captured by sequencing in a study of cytomegalovirus exposure and HLA in healthy donors. Background on the study: Earlier, almost 120 million unique TCR beta sequences were recovered from 200 million or so T cells by an analysis.

Study-level points and caveats: TCR beta V segments were, for the most part, productive about 87% or about 30% of the time in an earlier analysis. A later analysis found that most CMV-associated TCR beta chains appeared HLA-restricted.

The CDR3 length is 14 residues. V was cut by 2 bases and J by 14 bases, with 19 bases left in between. Looked up from germline, CDR1 is SGHAT and CDR2 is FQNNGV. 60 Vbeta and 13 Jbeta primers were used in PCR. Some clones are missing from TCRdb's copy, which holds only in-frame ones; the method was immunoSEQ multiplex PCR. The sample totals just over 150,000 clones. A word on this clone: What it recognizes is unknown.

All the people who gave samples were healthy bone marrow donors. The clonotype comes from a woman in her sixties in good health and CMV-seronegative. Sequences were obtained from PBMCs. The J gene is TRBJ2-1, the V gene TRBV11-2, with D possibly matching TRBD2 (6 bases). The DNA of the CDR3 is TGTGCCAGCAGCTTAAATCTCGGGGGAGACAGTGAGTTCTTC. This gives the protein CASSLNLGGDSEFF.